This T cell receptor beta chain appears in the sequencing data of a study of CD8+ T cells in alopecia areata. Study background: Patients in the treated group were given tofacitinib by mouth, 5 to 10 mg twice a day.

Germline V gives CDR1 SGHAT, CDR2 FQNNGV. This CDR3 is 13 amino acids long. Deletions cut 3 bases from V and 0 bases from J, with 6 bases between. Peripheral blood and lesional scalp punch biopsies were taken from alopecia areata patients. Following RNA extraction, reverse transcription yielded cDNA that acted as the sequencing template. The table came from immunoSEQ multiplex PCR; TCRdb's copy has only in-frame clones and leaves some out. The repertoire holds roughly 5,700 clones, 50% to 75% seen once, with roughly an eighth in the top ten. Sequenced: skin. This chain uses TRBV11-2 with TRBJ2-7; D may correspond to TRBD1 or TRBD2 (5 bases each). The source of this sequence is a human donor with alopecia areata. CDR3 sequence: CASSFGGSYEQYF. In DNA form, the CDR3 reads TGTGCCAGCAGCTTTGGGGGCTCCTACGAGCAGTACTTC.